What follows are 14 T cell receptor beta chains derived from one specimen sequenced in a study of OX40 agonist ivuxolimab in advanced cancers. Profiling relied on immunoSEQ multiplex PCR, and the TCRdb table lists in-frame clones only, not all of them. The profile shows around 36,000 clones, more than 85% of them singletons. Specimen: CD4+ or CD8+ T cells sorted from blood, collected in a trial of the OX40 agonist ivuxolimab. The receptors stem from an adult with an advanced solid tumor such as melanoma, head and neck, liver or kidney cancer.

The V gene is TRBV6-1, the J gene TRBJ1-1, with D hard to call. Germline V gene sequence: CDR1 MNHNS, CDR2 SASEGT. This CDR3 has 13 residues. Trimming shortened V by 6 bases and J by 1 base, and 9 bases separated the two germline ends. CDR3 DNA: TGTGCCAGCAGCGCGCATAGGAACACTGAAGCTTTCTTT. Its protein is CASSAHRNTEAFF.

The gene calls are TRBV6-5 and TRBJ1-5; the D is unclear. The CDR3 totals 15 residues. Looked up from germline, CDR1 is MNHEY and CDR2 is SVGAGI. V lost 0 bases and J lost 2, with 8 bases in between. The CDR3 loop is CASSYSAGGNQPQHF. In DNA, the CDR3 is TGTGCCAGCAGTTACTCGGCTGGGGGCAATCAGCCCCAGCATTTT.

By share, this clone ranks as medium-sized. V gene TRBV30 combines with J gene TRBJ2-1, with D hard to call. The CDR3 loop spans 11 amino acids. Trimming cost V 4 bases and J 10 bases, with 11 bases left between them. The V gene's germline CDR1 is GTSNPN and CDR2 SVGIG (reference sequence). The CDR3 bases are TGTGCCTGGATGCTTGGTGACGAGCAGTTCTTC. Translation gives CAWMLGDEQFF. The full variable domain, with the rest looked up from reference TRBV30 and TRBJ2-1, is SQTIHQWPATLVQPVGSPLSLECTVEGTSNPNLYWYRQAAGRGLQLLFYSVGIGQISSEVPQNLSASRPQDRQFILSSKKLLLSDSGFYLCAWMLGDEQFFGPGTRLTVL.

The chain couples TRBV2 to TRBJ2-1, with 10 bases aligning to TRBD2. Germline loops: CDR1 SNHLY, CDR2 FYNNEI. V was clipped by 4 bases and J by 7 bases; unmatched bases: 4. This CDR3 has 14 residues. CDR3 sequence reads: CASSGERGGNEQFF. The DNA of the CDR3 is TGTGCCAGCAGTGGGGAGCGGGGGGGGAATGAGCAGTTCTTC.

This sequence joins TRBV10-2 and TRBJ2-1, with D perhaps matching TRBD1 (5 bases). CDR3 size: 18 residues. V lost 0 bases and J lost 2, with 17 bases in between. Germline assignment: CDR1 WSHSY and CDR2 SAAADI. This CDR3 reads CASSESLRQPFPYNEQFF. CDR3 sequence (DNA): TGCGCCAGCAGTGAGTCCCTTAGACAGCCCTTTCCCTACAATGAGCAGTTCTTC.

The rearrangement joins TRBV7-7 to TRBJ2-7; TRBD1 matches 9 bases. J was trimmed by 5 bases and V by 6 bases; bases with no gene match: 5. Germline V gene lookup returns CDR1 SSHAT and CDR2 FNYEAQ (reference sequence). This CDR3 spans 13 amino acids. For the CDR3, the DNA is TGTGCCAGCAGTCGGACAGGGGAAGACGAGCAGTACTTC. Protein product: CASSRTGEDEQYF.

CDR3 amino acids: CASLGNEETQYF. The CDR3 DNA sequence: TGTGCCAGCCTCGGCAACGAAGAGACCCAGTACTTC. This chain joins TRBV27 and TRBJ2-5; no clear D. The CDR3 length is 12 residues. CDR1 is MNHEY, CDR2 SMNVEV, per germline (reference sequence). Trimming took off 8 bases at V and 3 bases at J, with 10 bases between the two ends.

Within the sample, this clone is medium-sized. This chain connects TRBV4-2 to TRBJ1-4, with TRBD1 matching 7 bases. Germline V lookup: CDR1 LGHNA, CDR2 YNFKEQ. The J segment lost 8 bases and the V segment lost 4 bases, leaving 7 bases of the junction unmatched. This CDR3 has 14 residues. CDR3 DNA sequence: TGTGCCAGCAGCCTTCCGGGACAGATAGAAAAACTGTTTTTT. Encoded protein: CASSLPGQIEKLFF.

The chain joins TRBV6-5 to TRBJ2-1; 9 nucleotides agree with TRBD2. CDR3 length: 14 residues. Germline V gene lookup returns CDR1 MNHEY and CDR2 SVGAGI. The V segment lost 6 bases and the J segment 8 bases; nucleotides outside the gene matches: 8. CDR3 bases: TGTGCCAGCAGCTCCGGGACTAGCTCGGATGAGCAGTTCTTC. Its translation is CASSSGTSSDEQFF.

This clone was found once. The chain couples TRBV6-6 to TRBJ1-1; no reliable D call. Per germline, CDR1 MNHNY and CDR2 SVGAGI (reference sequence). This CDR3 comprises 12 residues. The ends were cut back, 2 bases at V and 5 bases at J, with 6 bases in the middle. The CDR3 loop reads CASSYGLTEAFF. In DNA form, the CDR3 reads TGTGCCAGCAGTTACGGTCTGACTGAAGCTTTCTTT.

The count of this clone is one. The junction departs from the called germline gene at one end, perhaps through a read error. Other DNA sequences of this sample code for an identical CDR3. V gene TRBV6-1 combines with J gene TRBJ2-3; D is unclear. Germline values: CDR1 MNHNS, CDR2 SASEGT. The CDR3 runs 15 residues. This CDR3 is CASSEMVGSSDTQYF. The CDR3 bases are TGTGCCAGTAGTGAAATGGTGGGGTCCTCAGATACGCAGTATTTT.

The CDR3 DNA sequence: TGTGCCACCAGCAGGGACTCCTTTCGGGAGACCCAGTACTTC. Its translation is CATSRDSFRETQYF. The chain employs TRBV15 and TRBJ2-5; weak D call: TRBD2 (5 bases). The CDR3 length is 14 residues. Germline V gives CDR1 LNHNV, CDR2 YYDKDF (reference sequence). V was trimmed by 3 bases and J by 5 bases, leaving 13 bases between them.

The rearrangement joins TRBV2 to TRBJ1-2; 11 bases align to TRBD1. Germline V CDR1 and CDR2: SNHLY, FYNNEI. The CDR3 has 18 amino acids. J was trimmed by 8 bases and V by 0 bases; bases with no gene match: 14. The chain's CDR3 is CASSEAGPRTGGIRGYTF. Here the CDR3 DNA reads TGTGCCAGCAGTGAAGCAGGGCCTAGGACAGGGGGCATTAGGGGCTACACCTTC.

CDR3 bases: TGTGCCAGCAGTGCGAACGACCCCTTGAGAGGGAGTTCACCCCTCCACTTT. It specifies CASSANDPLRGSSPLHF. The rearrangement links TRBV27 to TRBJ1-6; D gene uncertain. The germline gives CDR1 MNHEY, CDR2 SMNVEV (reference sequence). V shed 5 bases and J shed 9 bases, with 23 bases lying between them. There are 17 residues in the CDR3.